The 14 T cell receptor beta chains reported below all come from one sample, sequenced in a study of blood T cell repertoires in COVID-19. Only in-frame clones appear in the TCRdb table, and some are missing; sequencing was by immunoSEQ multiplex PCR. This sample yields 65,000 to 85,000 clones, of which about 90% are seen a single time; around 5.4% belongs to the top ten. The sequenced sample consisted of peripheral blood. The receptors stem from a human donor in a cohort sampled during active COVID-19.

This clone appeared once. The CDR3 reads CASSLGTGNYGYTF. CDR3 sequence (DNA): TGTGCCAGCAGCTTAGGAACAGGGAACTATGGCTACACCTTC. V usage is TRBV7-2 and J usage is TRBJ1-2, with a weak D call TRBD1 (6 bases). This CDR3 is built from 14 residues. In germline, CDR1 is SGHTA, CDR2 FQGNSA. Trimming cost V 1 base and J 2 bases, with 8 bases left between them.

The J gene is TRBJ1-6, the V gene TRBV3-1 (or the pseudogene TRBV3-2); a possible D gene is TRBD1 (6 bases). The V end was cut by 1 base, the J end by 8 bases, with 9 bases between. The germline V gene encodes CDR1 LGHDT and CDR2 YNNKEL (reference sequence). The CDR3 is 14 residues long. DNA for the CDR3: TGTGCCAGCAGCCAAGCAGGGGCCGATTCACCCCTCCACTTT. Translated, it gives CASSQAGADSPLHF.

By its share, this clone is medium-sized. The genes are TRBV5-6 and TRBJ2-1; TRBD2 is a possible D gene (7 bases). The germline V gene has CDR1 SGHDT and CDR2 YYEEEE. The V and J ends lost 2 bases and 8 bases respectively, with 17 bases between them. The CDR3 runs 15 residues. The CDR3 nucleotides are TGTGCCAGCAGCTTAGGGGGGGCCGAACTCGATGAGCAGTTCTTC. Encoded protein: CASSLGGAELDEQFF. Supplemented by reference TRBV5-6 and TRBJ2-1, the full variable domain reads DAGVTQSPTHLIKTRGQQVTLRCSPKSGHDTVSWYQQALGQGPQFIFQYYEEEERQRGNFPDRFSGHQFPNYSSELNVNALLLGDSALYLCASSLGGAELDEQFFGPGTRLTVL.

The J gene is TRBJ1-1, the V gene TRBV6-6; the D is unclear. The V end was cut by 0 bases, the J end by 0 bases, with 8 bases between. The CDR3 is 15 amino acids. The V gene's germline CDR1 is MNHNY and CDR2 SVGAGI (reference sequence). DNA for the CDR3: TGTGCCAGCAGTTACTCGCCCAGGCTGAACACTGAAGCTTTCTTT. It translates to CASSYSPRLNTEAFF.

This chain uses TRBV6-2 or TRBV6-3 with TRBJ2-5; TRBD1 matches 10 bases. From germline, CDR1 is MNHEY and CDR2 SVGEGT. The V and J ends lost 7 bases and 4 bases, in that order; junction bases with no gene match: 6. The CDR3 totals 14 residues. The CDR3 nucleotides are TGTGCCAGCACCCCGGGACAGGGGAGAGAGACCCAGTACTTC. Residues: CASTPGQGRETQYF.

This sequence joins TRBV7-2 and TRBJ2-1, with 9 bases fitting TRBD2. With V trimmed by 2 bases and J by 7 bases, 3 bases remained unmatched. CDR1 is SGHTA and CDR2 is FQGNSA in the germline V gene. The CDR3 loop spans 14 amino acids. For the CDR3, the DNA is TGTGCCAGCAGCTTACGACTAGCGGTAAATGAGCAGTTCTTC. Its protein is CASSLRLAVNEQFF. The full variable domain, completed using reference TRBV7-2 and TRBJ2-1, is GAGVSQSPSNKVTEKGKDVELRCDPISGHTALYWYRQSLGQGLEFLIYFQGNSAPDKSGLPSDRFSAERTGGSVSTLTIQRTQQEDSAVYLCASSLRLAVNEQFFGPGTRLTVL.

The chain combines TRBV18 with TRBJ1-1, with 7 nucleotides matching TRBD1. V shed 3 bases and J 6 bases; nucleotides not matched to a gene: 10. This CDR3 spans 15 amino acids. Per germline, CDR1 KGHSH and CDR2 LQKENI. The CDR3 region has the DNA TGTGCCAGCTCACCTTTAGGGGGCCCGGGGGCTGAAGCTTTCTTT. This encodes CASSPLGGPGAEAFF. Complete variable domain (other parts from reference TRBV18 and TRBJ1-1): NAGVMQNPRHLVRRRGQEARLRCSPMKGHSHVYWYRQLPEEGLKFMVYLQKENIIDESGMPKERFSAEFPKEGPSILRIQQVVRGDSAAYFCASSPLGGPGAEAFFGQGTRLTVV.

The genes are TRBV29-1 and TRBJ1-2; a weak D match, TRBD1 (5 bases). Germline V gene sequence: CDR1 SQVTM, CDR2 ANQGSEA. This CDR3 has 13 residues. V was cut by 2 bases and J by 4 bases, with 11 bases left in between. CDR3 coding DNA: TGCAGCGTTGAAACTCCCGGGGGCTATGGCTACACCTTC. Encoded protein: CSVETPGGYGYTF.

This chain joins TRBV5-1 and TRBJ2-3; 7 bases fit TRBD1. Germline trimming cut 4 bases from V and 1 base from J; bases unmatched to any gene: 9. Germline V gives CDR1 SGHRS, CDR2 YFSETQ. The CDR3 covers 16 residues. Here the CDR3 DNA reads TGCGCCAGCAGCCTCCCAGCTGGACAGGGCACAGATACGCAGTATTTT. This encodes CASSLPAGQGTDTQYF.

The CDR3, as DNA: TGTGCCAGCAACGAACAGGGGGCAGGCTATGGCTACACCTTC. Translating it yields CASNEQGAGYGYTF. The chain couples TRBV7-2 to TRBJ1-2; 9 nucleotides agree with TRBD1. Germline lookup yields CDR1 SGHTA and CDR2 FQGNSA. V was pared by 7 bases and J by 4 bases, with 7 bases of the junction left unmatched. The CDR3 runs 14 residues.

The V and J genes are TRBV27 and TRBJ1-5; the D is unclear. Trimming took off 3 bases at V and 4 bases at J, with 7 bases between the two ends. Germline CDR1 reads MNHEY; CDR2 reads SMNVEV (reference sequence). The CDR3 totals 13 residues. The CDR3: CASSLFANQPQHF. Written as DNA, the CDR3 is TGTGCCAGCAGTTTGTTTGCGAATCAGCCCCAGCATTTT.

This rearrangement joins TRBV5-1 to TRBJ1-5; possibly TRBD1 for D (6 bases). The V and J ends lost 2 bases and 5 bases respectively, with 11 bases between them. The CDR3 spans 14 residues. Per the germline V gene, CDR1 is SGHRS and CDR2 is YFSETQ. For the CDR3, the DNA is TGCGCCAGCAGCTTCGGGGGGCTAGATCAGCCCCAGCATTTT. Protein sequence: CASSFGGLDQPQHF.

The chain couples TRBV4-3 to TRBJ1-2, with TRBD1 matching 8 bases. V lost 3 bases to trimming and J lost 4 bases; unmatched junction nucleotides: 10. This CDR3 contains 16 residues. CDR1 and CDR2 (germline): LGHNA, YSLEER. The CDR3 is CASSHSITGGSYGYTF. In DNA, the CDR3 is TGCGCCAGCAGCCACTCAATTACAGGGGGGAGCTATGGCTACACCTTC.

The gene calls are TRBV24-1 and TRBJ2-1; 9 nucleotides match TRBD1. With V trimmed by 4 bases and J by 8 bases, 5 bases remained unmatched. This CDR3 comprises 14 residues. CDR1 and CDR2 from the germline V gene are KGHDR and SFDVKD. The CDR3 coding sequence is TGTGCCACCAGTGACCCGGACAGGGGCTATGAGCAGTTCTTC. Its translation: CATSDPDRGYEQFF.